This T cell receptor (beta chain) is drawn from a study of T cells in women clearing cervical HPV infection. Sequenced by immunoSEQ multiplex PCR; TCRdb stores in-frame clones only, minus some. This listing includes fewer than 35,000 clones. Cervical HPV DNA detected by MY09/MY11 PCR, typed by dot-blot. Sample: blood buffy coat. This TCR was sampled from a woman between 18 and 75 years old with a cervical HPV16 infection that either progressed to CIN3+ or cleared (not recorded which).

CDR3 residues: CASSSAPGSNQPQHF. The CDR3 bases that were read are TGTGCCAGCAGCTCTGCTCCAGGGAGCAATCAGCCC. The V call is TRBV7-2, the J call TRBJ1-5, with TRBD1 as a possible D gene (5 bases). The CDR3 end falls 3 residues outside the read, so it is completed with the germline J gene. Germline V CDR1 and CDR2: SGHTA, FQGNSA. V lost 4 bases, J lost 1 base, and 11 bases lay in between. This CDR3 is built from 15 residues.